These T cell receptor beta chains were read from a single sample in a study of a mutant IDH1 vaccine in newly diagnosed glioma. No antigen is known for these receptors. The method was immunoSEQ multiplex PCR; TCRdb's version includes in-frame clones alone and lacks a portion of them. Among 90,000 to 100,000 clones, approximately 89% were seen once, and the ten largest hold over 0.7%. The sample was PBMCs, taken from a glioma patient whose treatment included an IDH1 peptide vaccine. These receptors all come from a woman aged 45-59 years with glioma. The CDR3 runs from the conserved cysteine through the conserved F or W. Each record gives: V gene, D gene, J gene, clone size, CDR3 DNA, CDR3 protein. The D gene is left open where the match is weak. Clone size, where shown, is once, few, many, or a class for clones that have expanded.

v_call: TRBV19
d_call: -
j_call: TRBJ1-1
clone_size: -
cdr3_nt: TGTGCCAGTGGGGGAAAGGGAACTGAAGCTTTCTTT
cdr3_aa: CASGGKGTEAFF

v_call: TRBV9
d_call: -
j_call: TRBJ2-1
clone_size: -
cdr3_nt: TGTGCCAGCAGCGTAGACGGGCGGGGCGAGCAGTTCTTC
cdr3_aa: CASSVDGRGEQFF

v_call: TRBV18
d_call: -
j_call: TRBJ1-1
clone_size: -
cdr3_nt: TGTGCCAGCTCACCAGCCGGCATCCGACGGGTCACTGAAGCTTTCTTT
cdr3_aa: CASSPAGIRRVTEAFF

v_call: TRBV7-6
d_call: -
j_call: TRBJ1-5
clone_size: -
cdr3_nt: TGTGCCAGCAGTCCAGATCAGGGAACCAATCAGCCCCAGCATTTT
cdr3_aa: CASSPDQGTNQPQHF

v_call: TRBV11-2
d_call: -
j_call: TRBJ1-4
clone_size: -
cdr3_nt: TGTGCCAGCAGCTCCGTAACCTCCGGGACGGGTAATGAAAAACTGTTTTTT
cdr3_aa: CASSSVTSGTGNEKLFF

v_call: TRBV7-3
d_call: -
j_call: TRBJ1-2
clone_size: -
cdr3_nt: TGTGCCAGCAGCCCCCGGGGAGGGAGGGGCTATGGCTACACCTTC
cdr3_aa: CASSPRGGRGYGYTF

v_call: TRBV7-2
d_call: -
j_call: TRBJ1-1
clone_size: few
cdr3_nt: TGTGCCAGCAGCTTTGGGAGGGAGAACACTGAAGCTTTCTTT
cdr3_aa: CASSFGRENTEAFF

v_call: TRBV27
d_call: -
j_call: TRBJ2-7
clone_size: few
cdr3_nt: TGTGCCAGCAGTTCCTCCTACGAGCAGTACTTC
cdr3_aa: CASSSSYEQYF

v_call: TRBV27
d_call: -
j_call: TRBJ2-7
clone_size: -
cdr3_nt: TGTGCCAGCAGTCCGGACAGATACCTCTACGAGCAGTACTTC
cdr3_aa: CASSPDRYLYEQYF

v_call: TRBV5-1
d_call: TRBD1
j_call: TRBJ2-1
clone_size: -
cdr3_nt: TGCGCCAGCAGCTTCTCGGGACAGAACTACAATGAGCAGTTCTTC
cdr3_aa: CASSFSGQNYNEQFF

v_call: TRBV5-1
d_call: -
j_call: TRBJ2-5
clone_size: -
cdr3_nt: TGCGCCAGCAGCTTGGGACAGATGCAAGAGACCCAGTACTTC
cdr3_aa: CASSLGQMQETQYF

v_call: TRBV4-1
d_call: TRBD2
j_call: TRBJ2-5
clone_size: once
cdr3_nt: TGCGCCAGCAGCCGGACGGGAGGAGGTCAAGAGACCCAGTACTTC
cdr3_aa: CASSRTGGGQETQYF

v_call: TRBV7-7
d_call: TRBD1
j_call: TRBJ1-1
clone_size: -
cdr3_nt: TGTGCTAGCAGCTTCGCCTCCGGGACAGGGGAAAAACGAGGCACTGAAGCTTTCTTT
cdr3_aa: CASSFASGTGEKRGTEAFF

v_call: TRBV2
d_call: -
j_call: TRBJ2-7
clone_size: -
cdr3_nt: TGTGCCAGCAGTGTTAGTTGGGACGGATACGAGCAGTACTTC
cdr3_aa: CASSVSWDGYEQYF

v_call: TRBV30
d_call: -
j_call: TRBJ1-6
clone_size: -
cdr3_nt: TGTGCCTGGAGTGCCAGAAATAATTCACCCCTCCACTTT
cdr3_aa: CAWSARNNSPLHF

v_call: TRBV10-2
d_call: -
j_call: TRBJ2-2
clone_size: -
cdr3_nt: TGCGCCAGCCGGCAGGATTGGGCCGGGGAGCTGTTTTTT
cdr3_aa: CASRQDWAGELFF

v_call: TRBV2
d_call: TRBD1
j_call: TRBJ1-5
clone_size: -
cdr3_nt: TGTGCCAGCAGCTTCGACAGGGTTCATCAGCCCCAGCATTTT
cdr3_aa: CASSFDRVHQPQHF

v_call: TRBV2
d_call: -
j_call: TRBJ2-1
clone_size: -
cdr3_nt: TGTGCCAGCAGTAGGACTGAGGAGCAGTTCTTC
cdr3_aa: CASSRTEEQFF

v_call: TRBV5-4
d_call: -
j_call: TRBJ2-5
clone_size: -
cdr3_nt: TGTGCCAGCAGCTTGGCCTTTCAGCCTAGGGGTGAGACCCAGTACTTC
cdr3_aa: CASSLAFQPRGETQYF

v_call: TRBV30
d_call: TRBD1
j_call: TRBJ2-5
clone_size: -
cdr3_nt: TGTGCCTGGAGTGTTGGACAGGGGAGGAAAGAGACCCAGTACTTC
cdr3_aa: CAWSVGQGRKETQYF

v_call: TRBV18
d_call: -
j_call: TRBJ1-1
clone_size: -
cdr3_nt: TGTGCCAGCTCACCACTCGAACAGGGATTTATCGGCACTGAAGCTTTCTTT
cdr3_aa: CASSPLEQGFIGTEAFF

v_call: TRBV27
d_call: TRBD1
j_call: TRBJ1-1
clone_size: -
cdr3_nt: TGTGCCAGCAGTTGGTCCGGGACAGGGAGGACTGAAGCTTTCTTT
cdr3_aa: CASSWSGTGRTEAFF

v_call: TRBV10-3
d_call: -
j_call: TRBJ1-3
clone_size: -
cdr3_nt: TGTGCCATCAGTGTAGCCGGCTCTGGAAACACCATATATTTT
cdr3_aa: CAISVAGSGNTIYF

v_call: TRBV7-9
d_call: -
j_call: TRBJ2-2
clone_size: few
cdr3_nt: TGTGCCAGCAGCGGGGAGCTGTTTTTT
cdr3_aa: CASSGELFF

v_call: TRBV27
d_call: -
j_call: TRBJ2-7
clone_size: -
cdr3_nt: TGTGCCAGCAGTCCCCCCTCAGGCGAGCAGTACTTC
cdr3_aa: CASSPPSGEQYF

v_call: TRBV18
d_call: -
j_call: TRBJ1-4
clone_size: -
cdr3_nt: TGTGCCAGCTCACCAAGGGTTGCAACTAATGAAAAACTGTTTTTT
cdr3_aa: CASSPRVATNEKLFF

v_call: TRBV29-1
d_call: -
j_call: TRBJ2-2
clone_size: -
cdr3_nt: TGCAGCGTTGAAGATATTAAGGGGGCCGGGGAGCTGTTTTTT
cdr3_aa: CSVEDIKGAGELFF

v_call: TRBV7-9
d_call: TRBD2
j_call: TRBJ2-7
clone_size: -
cdr3_nt: TGTGCCAGCAGCCTCCCGGGGGGGCAATCGTCCTACGAGCAGTACTTC
cdr3_aa: CASSLPGGQSSYEQYF

v_call: TRBV5-1
d_call: TRBD2
j_call: TRBJ2-5
clone_size: once
cdr3_nt: TGCGCCAGCAGCTTGAGCGGGAGTTGGGAGACCCAGTACTTC
cdr3_aa: CASSLSGSWETQYF